Below, 28 T cell receptor beta chains from the same sample are listed, as sequenced in a study of T cell responses to AZD1222 COVID-19 vaccine. TCRdb keeps only in-frame clones here, not all; method: immunoSEQ multiplex PCR. The table includes some 150,000 clones, about 89% detected once. The sample consisted of peripheral blood, taken 28 days after the second AZD1222 dose. Receptors originate from an adult who received the AZD1222 COVID-19 vaccine.

The rearrangement links TRBV5-1 to TRBJ2-2; 7 bases agree with TRBD2. After removal of 9 bases from V and 0 bases from J, the junction contained 11 bases not matched to a gene. From germline, CDR1 is SGHRS and CDR2 YFSETQ. The CDR3 loop spans 16 amino acids. CDR3 in amino acids: CATGTSSGSNTGELFF. DNA for the CDR3: TGCGCCACTGGAACTTCTAGCGGCTCGAACACCGGGGAGCTGTTTTTT.

The table lists this clone with a count of one. The rearrangement links TRBV28 to TRBJ1-2; D gene unclear. The CDR3 covers 12 residues. With 8 bases removed from V and 5 bases from J, the gap between germline ends came to 12 bases. The V gene's germline CDR1 is MDHEN and CDR2 SYDVKM. In DNA form, the CDR3 reads TGTGCCAGCCTCCAAGGTTTATATGGCTACACCTTC. Protein sequence: CASLQGLYGYTF.

The gene calls are TRBV28 and TRBJ1-6; the match to TRBD1 covers 7 bases. The CDR3 sequence is 15 residues long. J was trimmed by 9 bases and V by 3 bases; bases with no gene match: 8. CDR1 MDHEN and CDR2 SYDVKM come from the germline V gene. CDR3 in DNA: TGTGCCAGCAGTTTGCAGGCCGGGACAGTTTCACCCCTCCACTTT. Amino acid sequence: CASSLQAGTVSPLHF.

The V call is TRBV7-2, the J call TRBJ1-2; 11 bases align to TRBD1. Germline CDR1 is SGHTA and CDR2 is FQGNSA. V shed 5 bases, J shed 5 bases, and the junction held 7 bases outside the gene matches. CDR3 length: 15 amino acids. CDR3 DNA: TGTGCCAGCAGCGAAGGGACAGGGGGAAATTATGGCTACACCTTC. This translates into CASSEGTGGNYGYTF. Drawing the rest from reference TRBV7-2 and TRBJ1-2, the complete variable domain is GAGVSQSPSNKVTEKGKDVELRCDPISGHTALYWYRQSLGQGLEFLIYFQGNSAPDKSGLPSDRFSAERTGGSVSTLTIQRTQQEDSAVYLCASSEGTGGNYGYTFGSGTRLTVV.

The V call is TRBV6-5, the J call TRBJ1-5; D may be TRBD1 (6 bases). This CDR3 region has 13 residues. Trimming took 6 bases from V and 1 from J, leaving 7 bases between them. Germline values: CDR1 MNHEY, CDR2 SVGAGI. Written as DNA, the CDR3 is TGTGCCAGCAGCGGACAGAGCAATCAGCCCCAGCATTTT. Translating gives CASSGQSNQPQHF.

For this clone: One end of the junction does not line up with germline, which may come from a read error. V is TRBV5-4 and J is TRBJ1-2; 11 bases agree with TRBD1. The CDR3 length is 12 residues. Looked up from germline, CDR1 is SGHNT and CDR2 is YYREEE (reference sequence). The chain's CDR3 is CASSWGQGVVSF. The CDR3 coding sequence is TGTGCCAGCAGCTGGGGACAGGGGGTGGTCTCCTTC.

The chain links TRBV12-3 or TRBV12-4 to TRBJ2-1, with D possibly matching TRBD2 (6 bases). The CDR3 is 13 amino acids. V dropped 1 base and J dropped 8 bases, with 9 bases sitting between them. The CDR3 coding sequence is TGTGCCAGCAGTTTAGGGTGGGGGGATGAGCAGTTCTTC. This codes for CASSLGWGDEQFF.

The V gene is TRBV3-1 (or the pseudogene TRBV3-2), the J gene TRBJ1-1; TRBD1 matches at 8 bases. The germline gives CDR1 LGHDT, CDR2 YNNKEL (reference sequence). The CDR3 totals 15 residues. J gave up 4 bases and V 4 bases, and 8 bases lay outside the gene matches. The CDR3, as DNA: TGTGCCAGCAGCCTGGGACAGGCCTACACCACTGAAGCTTTCTTT. Protein product: CASSLGQAYTTEAFF.

This clone was seen a few times. The J gene is TRBJ2-3, the V gene TRBV3-1 (or the pseudogene TRBV3-2); 13 nucleotides agree with TRBD2. CDR1 and CDR2 from the germline V gene are LGHDT and YNNKEL (reference sequence). The CDR3 has 16 amino acids. V lost 4 bases, J lost 2 bases, and 3 bases stayed unmatched. The CDR3 loop is CASSLGLAGVTDTQYF. The CDR3 DNA reads as TGTGCCAGCAGCCTCGGACTAGCGGGAGTCACAGATACGCAGTATTTT.

This chain uses TRBV5-1 with TRBJ2-1; D may correspond to TRBD1 or TRBD2 (5 bases each). The CDR3 contains 14 residues. Germline CDR1 is SGHRS and CDR2 is YFSETQ. The ends were cut back, 4 bases at V and 10 bases at J, with 18 bases in the middle. CDR3 residues: CASSGDGVREEQFF. In DNA form, the CDR3 reads TGCGCCAGCAGCGGGGACGGGGTCCGGGAAGAGCAGTTCTTC. The full variable domain, its missing parts supplied by reference TRBV5-1 and TRBJ2-1, is KAGVTQTPRYLIKTRGQQVTLSCSPISGHRSVSWYQQTPGQGLQFLFEYFSETQRNKGNFPGRFSGRQFSNSRSEMNVSTLELGDSALYLCASSGDGVREEQFFGPGTRLTVL.

This clone was seen only once. The chain joins TRBV7-2 to TRBJ2-1, with TRBD1 matching 7 bases. V was pared by 0 bases and J by 5 bases, with 4 bases of the junction left unmatched. The CDR3 contains 15 residues. CDR1 is SGHTA, CDR2 FQGNSA, per germline. CDR3: CASSLARDRHNEQFF. Written as DNA, the CDR3 is TGTGCCAGCAGCTTAGCACGGGACAGACACAATGAGCAGTTCTTC.

J is TRBJ2-4 and V is TRBV6-2 or TRBV6-3, with 11 bases matching TRBD1. Trimming removed 5 bases from V and 2 bases from J; junction bases left unmatched: 2. The CDR3 contains 15 residues. The germline CDR1 and CDR2 sequences are MNHEY and SVGEGT. The CDR3 DNA reads TGTGCCAGCAGTACGGACAGGGGGCCCAAAAACATTCAGTACTTC. This encodes CASSTDRGPKNIQYF.

This clone appeared a few times. The chain employs TRBV28 and TRBJ1-1; D is unresolved. Looked up from germline, CDR1 is MDHEN and CDR2 is SYDVKM. The V end was cut by 4 bases, the J end by 7 bases, with 16 bases between. The CDR3 length is 14 residues. CDR3 bases: TGTGCCAGCAGTTACCCCGGGAACCTACGTGAAGCTTTCTTT. Translating gives CASSYPGNLREAFF.

V and J are TRBV7-2 and TRBJ1-2, with 10 bases that match TRBD1. The germline CDR1 and CDR2 sequences are SGHTA and FQGNSA. The V and J ends lost 2 bases and 6 bases, in that order; junction bases with no gene match: 6. This CDR3 region has 15 residues. CDR3 sequence: CASSLSDRGLDGYTF. The CDR3 DNA sequence: TGTGCCAGCAGCTTATCTGACAGGGGGCTAGATGGCTACACCTTC.

The chain is built from TRBV29-1 and TRBJ2-7, with D possibly being TRBD1 or TRBD2 (6 bases each). CDR1 and CDR2 (germline): SQVTM, ANQGSEA. This CDR3 has 13 residues. Trimming shortened V by 4 bases and J by 7 bases, and 17 bases separated the two germline ends. The CDR3: CSVAARGGGEQYF. The CDR3 DNA reads as TGCAGCGTTGCAGCCAGGGGTGGAGGGGAGCAGTACTTC.

As DNA, the CDR3 is TGTGCCAGCAGCCCCCGTGGACTAGCGAGCACAGATACGCAGTATTTT. The encoded protein is CASSPRGLASTDTQYF. The chain links TRBV11-1 to TRBJ2-3; TRBD2 agrees at 9 bases. The germline gives CDR1 SGHAT, CDR2 FQDESV (reference sequence). The CDR3 totals 16 residues. Losses at the gene ends were 5 bases for V and 0 bases for J; bases not matched to a gene: 6.

V and J are TRBV2 and TRBJ1-1; TRBD1 matches at 7 bases. CDR3 length equals 14 residues. V gave up 1 base and J gave up 11 bases; unmatched junction bases: 10. CDR1 is SNHLY and CDR2 is FYNNEI in the germline V gene. The CDR3 spells CASSEGQGGIWAFF. The CDR3 coding sequence is TGTGCCAGCAGTGAAGGGCAGGGGGGCATATGGGCTTTCTTT.

The genes are TRBV14 and TRBJ2-7, with TRBD1 matching 7 bases. CDR1 is SGHDN, CDR2 FVKESK, per germline. Germline trimming cut 5 bases from V and 0 bases from J; bases unmatched to any gene: 4. This CDR3 region has 14 residues. The CDR3 sequence: CASSDQGDSYEQYF. CDR3 DNA sequence: TGTGCCAGCAGCGACCAGGGGGACTCCTACGAGCAGTACTTC.

Points on this clone: Other nucleotide sequences from this sample produce the same CDR3. This chain links TRBV19 with TRBJ1-1, with 10 bases matching TRBD1. Germline V gene lookup returns CDR1 LNHDA and CDR2 SQIVND (reference sequence). This CDR3 is 15 amino acids long. V lost 4 bases to trimming and J lost 2 bases; unmatched junction nucleotides: 4. The CDR3 DNA is TGTGCCAGTAGTACTCGACAGGGGGCTAACACTGAAGCTTTCTTT. Its protein is CASSTRQGANTEAFF.

The rearrangement links TRBV12-3 or TRBV12-4 to TRBJ1-1, with TRBD1 matching over 7 bases. This CDR3 contains 13 residues. The junction had 5 bases not matched to a gene; V was cut back by 5 bases and J by 5 bases. Written as DNA, the CDR3 is TGTGCCAGCAGTCGACAGGGTGGGACTGAAGCTTTCTTT. Encoded protein: CASSRQGGTEAFF.

J is TRBJ1-1 and V is TRBV2; D uncertain. This CDR3 spans 13 amino acids. Germline V gene sequence: CDR1 SNHLY, CDR2 FYNNEI. The V and J ends lost 5 bases and 3 bases respectively, with 10 bases between them. The CDR3 region is CASSRRPDTEAFF. In nucleotides, the CDR3 is TGTGCCAGCAGTCGCCGGCCGGACACTGAAGCTTTCTTT.

The chain employs TRBV5-8 and TRBJ1-1; TRBD1 matches at 8 bases. CDR1 SGHTS and CDR2 YDEGEE come from the germline V gene. This CDR3 contains 14 residues. Germline trimming cut 3 bases from V and 5 bases from J; bases unmatched to any gene: 6. DNA of the CDR3: TGTGCCAGCAGCTCCTCCAGGGGGCGGACTGAAGCTTTCTTT. Its translation: CASSSSRGRTEAFF.

The chain is built from TRBV2 and TRBJ1-1; D is perhaps TRBD1 (5 bases). Germline CDR1 SNHLY, CDR2 FYNNEI. Trimming removed 5 bases from V and 5 bases from J, with 15 bases in between. CDR3 size: 14 residues. This CDR3 is CASSLEGGGTEAFF. The CDR3 DNA sequence: TGTGCCAGCAGTCTTGAAGGTGGGGGAACTGAAGCTTTCTTT.

The V call is TRBV5-6, the J call TRBJ2-2, with D perhaps TRBD1 or TRBD2 (6 bases each). CDR3 size: 16 residues. The V gene's germline CDR1 is SGHDT and CDR2 YYEEEE. V was cut by 3 bases and J by 6 bases, with 18 bases left in between. The CDR3 here is CASSSTGRKGAGELFF. DNA of the CDR3: TGTGCCAGCAGCTCTACCGGGAGAAAGGGGGCCGGGGAGCTGTTTTTT.

The chain combines TRBV19 with TRBJ1-5; possible D gene TRBD1, 6 bases. The V end lost 5 bases, the J end lost 4 bases, and 15 bases lay between the germline ends. The germline V gene has CDR1 LNHDA and CDR2 SQIVND (reference sequence). The CDR3 sequence is 15 residues long. For the CDR3, the DNA is TGTGCCAGTAGTGCCCCGGGACATCCGAATCAGCCCCAGCATTTT. This encodes CASSAPGHPNQPQHF.

This clone was detected once. The chain joins TRBV6-1 to TRBJ2-7; a weak D match, TRBD1 (5 bases). Deletions cut 3 bases from V and 5 bases from J, with 8 bases between. The CDR3 sequence is 12 residues long. The germline CDR1 and CDR2 sequences are MNHNS and SASEGT. CDR3 nucleotide sequence: TGTGCCAGCAGTGATCAGGGCCACGAGCAGTACTTC. Amino acid sequence: CASSDQGHEQYF.

This clone occurred once. The chain employs TRBV6-4 and TRBJ2-4, with D possibly being TRBD1 (5 bases). The CDR3 covers 18 residues. Germline CDR1 MRHNA, CDR2 SNTAGT. V was clipped by 0 bases and J by 3 bases, with 18 bases between them. The CDR3 is CASSDSPTRVLYKNIQYF. Written as DNA, the CDR3 is TGTGCCAGCAGTGACTCACCAACCAGGGTCTTATACAAAAACATTCAGTACTTC.

This chain joins TRBV28 and TRBJ1-1; D call uncertain. Trimming removed 10 bases from V and 1 base from J, with 22 bases in between. Germline V gene sequence: CDR1 MDHEN, CDR2 SYDVKM. The CDR3 is 16 amino acids. The CDR3, as DNA: TGTGCCACCGTAGGATCTGGACGGGGAGAGAACACTGAAGCTTTCTTT. This gives the protein CATVGSGRGENTEAFF.